The sequence of this T cell receptor (beta chain) was determined in a study of a mutant IDH1 vaccine in newly diagnosed glioma. Study-level information: Patients began vaccination 4-6 weeks after radiotherapy alone, or with temozolomide cycles. V12 came at week 35, V13 at week 47.

The time point was: week 35, safety follow-up. Alongside topical imiquimod, each dose of vaccine comprised 300 ug of mutant IDH1 20-mer peptide. Weeks 1, 3, 5, 7, 11, 15, 19 and 23 were when patients received their eight vaccinations. Those who donated had recent WHO grade 3 or 4 IDH1-mutant, ATRX-lost astrocytomas. Method: immunoSEQ multiplex PCR; TCRdb's copy keeps in-frame clones and lacks some. Of tens of thousands of clones in the sample, approximately 80% were seen once. To note about this clone: The target antigen is unknown.

Looked up from germline, CDR1 is KGHSH and CDR2 is LQKENI. V was pared by 4 bases and J by 13 bases, with 11 bases between. This CDR3 spans 12 amino acids. Here the sequenced sample was PBMCs, taken from a glioma patient whose treatment included an IDH1 peptide vaccine. The chain joins TRBV18 to TRBJ1-6, with D unclear. The receptor comes from a woman aged 40 to 49 with glioma. Some clones in this sample may be carry-over from other donors' samples. CDR3 coding DNA: TGTGCCAGCTCACGGCGAGCGGCGCCCCTCCACTTT. Its protein is CASSRRAAPLHF. Full variable domain (remainder filled in from reference TRBV18 and TRBJ1-6): NAGVMQNPRHLVRRRGQEARLRCSPMKGHSHVYWYRQLPEEGLKFMVYLQKENIIDESGMPKERFSAEFPKEGPSILRIQQVVRGDSAAYFCASSRRAAPLHFGNGTRLTVT.